These T cell receptor beta chains were read from a single sample in a study of identical twins. TCRdb independently ran MiXCR on the 5' RACE reads; one entry per CDR3 protein. The sample lists some 1,600,000 distinct CDR3 sequences; 32% were seen once. The sample comprised cord blood. The receptor set was obtained from a newborn girl in good health. CDR3s include the opening cysteine and the closing phenylalanine or tryptophan. D genes are given only for firm matches. Some rows have no size entry. The others give once, few or many, or a class for an expanded clone.

j_call clone_size v_call d_call cdr3_nt cdr3_aa
TRBJ2-1 . TRBV4-1 . TGCGCCAGCAGCCAAGTCATCTTGGACTATAAGCAGTTCTTC CASSQVILDYKQFF
TRBJ2-7 . TRBV12-5 . TGTGCTAGTGGTTTTACCCCTTCGGCCGGGAGCAAATACAATGAGCAGTACTTC CASGFTPSAGSKYNEQYF
TRBJ1-2 . TRBV7-9 . TGTGCCAGCAGCGAGCGACATACAAGACATGGTTCGGATGGCTACACCTTC CASSERHTRHGSDGYTF
TRBJ2-3 many TRBV5-1 . TGCGCCAGCAGCATAACCACAGATACGCAGTATTTT CASSITTDTQYF
TRBJ2-7 many TRBV12-3/TRBV12-4 . TGTGCCAGCAGTTTAGGGGCAACAGGGTACGAGCAGTACTTC CASSLGATGYEQYF
TRBJ2-6 few TRBV7-8 . TGTGCCAGCAGCGCACGGGTCGACCCGATATTCTCTGGGGCCAACGTCCTGACTTTC CASSARVDPIFSGANVLTF
TRBJ2-5 . TRBV11-2 TRBD2 TGTGCCAGCAGCTTAGGGACTAGCGAACGGGAGACCCAGTACTTC CASSLGTSERETQYF
TRBJ2-3 few TRBV21-1 . TGTGCCAGCAACAACGGGGGGAGCACAGATACGCAGTATTTT CASNNGGSTDTQYF
TRBJ2-3 few TRBV11-2 TRBD2 TGTGCCAGCAGCTTCAGCCCCAGCGGGGCAGATACGCAGTATTTT CASSFSPSGADTQYF
TRBJ2-7 . TRBV3-1 . TGTGCCAGCAGCCAAGTCGGGACCTACGGGCAGTACTTC CASSQVGTYGQYF
TRBJ2-5 . TRBV14 . TGTGCCAGCAGCCAAGATCTTAAGGGGACCCAGTACTTC CASSQDLKGTQYF
TRBJ2-3 few TRBV4-1 . TGCGCCAGCAGCCGTGGGACTGCCTTTACAGATACGCAGTATTTT CASSRGTAFTDTQYF
TRBJ2-3 few TRBV7-2 . TGTGCCAGCGGGCAGACGCGGAGATCAGATACGCAGTATTTT CASGQTRRSDTQYF
TRBJ1-2 . TRBV18 TRBD1 TGTGCCAGCTCACCAGTTACAGGGGCCCGAAACTATGGCTACACCTTC CASSPVTGARNYGYTF
TRBJ1-2 . TRBV12-3/TRBV12-4 . TGTGCCAGCACCCACGGAAGGGGCATGGTGAGCTACACCTTC CASTHGRGMVSYTF
TRBJ1-1 . TRBV29-1 . TGCAGCGTTGACACCGTATACAGGTGGGATTTGGGGACTGAAGCTTTCTTT CSVDTVYRWDLGTEAFF
TRBJ1-5 . TRBV19 TRBD1 TGTGCCAGTAGTACGCCGGGACAGGGGGGACAGCCCCAGCATTTT CASSTPGQGGQPQHF
TRBJ2-7 . TRBV5-5 TRBD1 TGTGCCAGCAGCTTGACGGGACAGACCTACAATGAGCAGTACTTC CASSLTGQTYNEQYF
TRBJ1-1 few TRBV12-3/TRBV12-4 . TGTGCCAGCTCCGGGCACATGAACACTGAAGCTTTCTTT CASSGHMNTEAFF
TRBJ2-3 few TRBV20-1 . TGCAGTGCGCTGCAACAGGGAGATACGCAGTATTTT CSALQQGDTQYF
TRBJ2-6 once TRBV12-3/TRBV12-4 TRBD2 TGTGCCAGCAGCGCACTAGCGGGGGGGCCTGGGGCCAACGTCCTGACTTTC CASSALAGGPGANVLTF
TRBJ1-1 few TRBV12-3/TRBV12-4 . TGTGCCAGCAGCCCTTTACAGGGATTAAACACTGAAGCTTTCTTT CASSPLQGLNTEAFF
TRBJ2-3 many TRBV29-1 . TGCAGCGTTGCCCCCCACTTAGATACGCAGTATTTT CSVAPHLDTQYF
TRBJ1-2 . TRBV4-1 TRBD1 TGCGCCAGCAGCCAAGCTCCCGGACAGGGGAATGGCTACACCTTC CASSQAPGQGNGYTF
TRBJ2-1 . TRBV27 . TGTGCCAGCAGTTTATTCGCCATAAAGCGGGCTAGCTCCTACAATGAGCAGTTCTTC CASSLFAIKRASSYNEQFF
TRBJ2-7 . TRBV4-2 . TGTGCCAGCAGCCCTGCTTGGAGAGGCTCCTACGAGCAGTACTTC CASSPAWRGSYEQYF
TRBJ2-3 . TRBV5-1 TRBD2 TGCGCCAGCAGCTTGGGACTAGCTAAAGATACGCAGTATTTT CASSLGLAKDTQYF
TRBJ2-3 . TRBV11-1 . TGTGCCGGCAGCTTTATGGGGCAGCCTCTCCCAGATACGCAGTATTTT CAGSFMGQPLPDTQYF
TRBJ2-7 few TRBV7-2 TRBD1 TGTGCCAGCAGCTTAGCGATATACAGGGGTAGAGTCGCCTACGAGCAGTACTTC CASSLAIYRGRVAYEQYF
TRBJ1-1 . TRBV2 . TGTGCCAGCAGCCAACAGGGACCCAGCACTGAAGCTTTCTTT CASSQQGPSTEAFF
TRBJ2-3 few TRBV5-1 TRBD1 TGCGCCAGCAGCTTGGCCGTAGGGGGCGGCGTTTTCACAGATACGCAGTATTTT CASSLAVGGGVFTDTQYF
TRBJ2-4 few TRBV25-1 . TGTGCCAGCAGTGAATTGGGGCGGGGGACATACAATGAGCAGTACTTC CASSELGRGTYNEQYF
TRBJ2-1 . TRBV7-2 . TGTGCCAGCAGCAAGGGGACGCTCGACAATGAGCAGTTCTTC CASSKGTLDNEQFF
TRBJ2-1 . TRBV29-1 TRBD2 TGCAGCGTTGGAGGGCTAGCGGGAGTGGTTTCCTACAATGAGCAGTTCTTC CSVGGLAGVVSYNEQFF
TRBJ1-2 few TRBV24-1 TRBD1 TGTGCCACCAGTGATTACAGGGGGGCTAACTATGGCTACACCTTC CATSDYRGANYGYTF
TRBJ1-4 . TRBV28 TRBD1 TGTGCCAGCAGCCCATCCAGGGGGGGTAATGAAAAACTGTTTTTT CASSPSRGGNEKLFF
TRBJ2-3 . TRBV12-3/TRBV12-4 TRBD1 TGTGCCAGCAGTCCTAGGCGACAGGGGAGTACAGATACGCAGTATTTT CASSPRRQGSTDTQYF
TRBJ2-1 . TRBV7-9 . TGTGCCAGCAGCCGCTGGAGCTCCCACAATGAGCAGTTCTTC CASSRWSSHNEQFF
TRBJ1-1 few TRBV6-5 TRBD1 TGTGCCAGCAGACGGGACAGGGGGGATAACACTGAAGCTTTCTTT CASRRDRGDNTEAFF
TRBJ2-1 few TRBV9 . TGTGCCAGCAGCGTAGCTCCGGGACCCTACAATGAGCAGTTCTTC CASSVAPGPYNEQFF
TRBJ1-1 . TRBV12-3/TRBV12-4 . TGTGCCAGCAGTTTAGGGAGGGGCCAGGGCACTGAAGCTTTCTTT CASSLGRGQGTEAFF
TRBJ2-7 few TRBV6-1 . TGTGCCAGCACCATTACGAGGGTCCTTATTCGAGGCGGAGCTACCTTCTCCTACGAGCAGTACTTC CASTITRVLIRGGATFSYEQYF
TRBJ1-5 . TRBV4-2 . TGTGCCAGCAGCCAAGATTCCGATTATAGCAATCAGCCCCAGCATTTT CASSQDSDYSNQPQHF
TRBJ2-1 few TRBV27 TRBD1 TGTGCCAGCATTACAGGGGGCGCGACGTCCTACAATGAGCAGTTCTTC CASITGGATSYNEQFF
TRBJ2-1 few TRBV4-2 TRBD2 TGTGCCAGCAGCCCCCGGACTAGCGGGAGGCTTGAGCAGTTCTTC CASSPRTSGRLEQFF
TRBJ2-1 few TRBV9 TRBD2 TGTGCCAGCAGCTTGCGACTAGCGGGAGGGCCTTGGAATGAGCAGTTCTTC CASSLRLAGGPWNEQFF
TRBJ2-3 . TRBV5-4 . TGTGCCAGCAGCTTCCCTGGGCAGGGGAGGGGCACAGATACGCAGTATTTT CASSFPGQGRGTDTQYF
TRBJ1-2 few TRBV28 . TGTGCCAGCAGTTTAAGGGTTCCCGACTATGGCTACACCTTC CASSLRVPDYGYTF
TRBJ2-3 few TRBV5-1 . TGCGCCAGCAGCTTGGAGTGGGGGCAGGATACGCAGTATTTT CASSLEWGQDTQYF
TRBJ1-1 few TRBV7-2 TRBD1 TGTGCCGGCACGACCGGGACAGGGAGCACTGAAGCTTTCTTT CAGTTGTGSTEAFF
TRBJ1-5 . TRBV28 . TGTGCCAGCAGCCACGCCCTTGGAGGCAATCAGCCCCAGCATTTT CASSHALGGNQPQHF
TRBJ2-1 . TRBV7-8 . TGTGCCAGCAGCTTAGACGGCCTGGCCTGGCGTCAGTTAAATGAGCAGTTCTTC CASSLDGLAWRQLNEQFF